The following is a TCR beta chain sequence with its context. cDNA came from approximately 0.5 to 1 ug RNA primed by random hexamers. TCRdb reprocessed the immunoSEQ multiplex PCR reads with MiXCR, giving one entry per CDR3 protein. The sample carries 120,000 or so distinct CDR3 sequences, over 90% recorded once. Germline lookup yields CDR1 MNHNY and CDR2 SVGAGI (reference sequence). The CDR3 length is 11 residues. V lost 5 bases and J lost 3, with 4 bases in between. The source of the sample is a study of CD8 T cells in Susac syndrome. The chain joins TRBV6-6 to TRBJ1-2; D gene uncertain. The clonotype originates from a human donor with Susac syndrome. Sequenced input: CD8+ T cells from PBMCs. CDR3 bases: TGTGCCAGCAGTCACGACTATGGCTACACCTTC. It encodes CASSHDYGYTF.